The next 10 T cell receptor beta chains were all read from a single sample in a study of identical twins. TCRdb called the 5' RACE reads again in MiXCR, with one record for every CDR3 protein. The table records about 340,000 distinct CDR3 sequences, roughly 12% of them present only once. These same records also appear under a second study, on yellow fever vaccine responses in identical twins.

Sequenced sample: CD8+ T cells sorted from blood. The receptors stem from a woman younger than 35 in good health.

The chain uses TRBV12-3 or TRBV12-4 and TRBJ2-7, with 9 bases matching TRBD2. The CDR3 extends over 18 amino acids. With 1 base clipped from V and 5 bases from J, the junction kept 15 bases outside the gene matches. The CDR3 region has the DNA TGTGCCAGCAGTTTAGTGGGGGGGGGCGGACTAGCGAGGGACGAGCAGTACTTC. Its protein is CASSLVGGGGLARDEQYF.

This clonotype was seen only a few times. V usage is TRBV4-1 and J usage is TRBJ1-5; 7 bases map to TRBD1. The CDR3 runs 15 residues. Germline-derived CDR1 and CDR2 are MGHRA and YSYEKL. Germline trimming cut 2 bases from V and 2 bases from J; bases unmatched to any gene: 3. CDR3 loop: CASSQNRGGNQPQHF. The DNA for the CDR3 is TGCGCCAGCAGCCAAAACAGGGGTGGCAATCAGCCCCAGCATTTT.

This rearrangement joins TRBV20-1 to TRBJ2-3, with 10 bases aligning to TRBD2. This CDR3 has 14 residues. Germline assignment: CDR1 DFQATT and CDR2 SNEGSKA (reference sequence). After removal of 8 bases from V and 2 bases from J, the junction contained 7 bases not matched to a gene. CDR3 residues: CSTSGGGITDTQYF. In DNA form, the CDR3 reads TGCAGTACAAGCGGGGGGGGGATCACAGATACGCAGTATTTT.

This clonotype was recorded a few times. The chain is built from TRBV3-1 and TRBJ2-1; 11 bases are a match to TRBD2. This CDR3 is built from 17 residues. Germline lookup yields CDR1 LGHDT and CDR2 YNNKEL (reference sequence). Germline trimming cut 1 base from V and 9 bases from J; bases unmatched to any gene: 11. The CDR3 bases are TGTGCCAGCAGCCAAGCTCCTCCTAGCGGGAGGAGAGGTGAGCAGTTCTTC. It is translated as CASSQAPPSGRRGEQFF.

The sample holds a few counts of this clonotype. The chain couples TRBV24-1 to TRBJ2-1; TRBD1 matches at 11 bases. V shed 8 bases, J shed 4 bases, and the junction held 3 bases outside the gene matches. Germline CDR1 is KGHDR and CDR2 is SFDVKD. This CDR3 is 14 amino acids long. DNA of the CDR3: TGTGCCACCAAAGGACAGGGGGCTTACAATGAGCAGTTCTTC. This codes for CATKGQGAYNEQFF.

The chain joins TRBV13 to TRBJ2-2; maybe TRBD2 (6 bases). V lost 5 bases to trimming and J lost 11 bases, with 21 bases between them. CDR3 length: 15 amino acids. Germline assignment: CDR1 PRHDT and CDR2 FYEKMQ (reference sequence). The CDR3 coding sequence is TGTGCCAGCAGCCCCCGTTTCGCGGGACCTCGTGAGCTGTTTTTT. Protein product: CASSPRFAGPRELFF.

The rearrangement joins TRBV11-3 to TRBJ2-4; possible D gene TRBD2, 6 bases. The CDR3 consists of 17 residues. The V gene's germline CDR1 is SGHNT and CDR2 YENEEA. The V and J ends lost 4 bases and 0 bases respectively, with 16 bases between them. CDR3: CASSSHGTELAKNIQYF. The CDR3 DNA follows: TGTGCCAGCAGCTCCCACGGGACTGAGCTAGCCAAAAACATTCAGTACTTC.

The V and J genes are TRBV11-2 and TRBJ2-2, with D possibly called TRBD1 or TRBD2 (5 bases each). The germline V gene has CDR1 SGHAT and CDR2 FQNNGV. The CDR3 runs 16 residues. The V end lost 1 base, the J end lost 5 bases, and 14 bases lay between the germline ends. The CDR3 coding sequence is TGTGCCAGCAGCTTAGTTCTGGGGGTCGGAACCGGGGAGCTGTTTTTT. Translation: CASSLVLGVGTGELFF.

This clonotype was picked up a small number of times. V and J are TRBV12-3 or TRBV12-4 and TRBJ2-4; 7 bases agree with TRBD2. Unmatched junction bases numbered 5, after V lost 6 bases and J lost 3 bases. The CDR3 is 14 amino acids. In DNA form, the CDR3 reads TGTGCCAGCAGCCCACCGGGGGGCAAAAACATTCAGTACTTC. Translating gives CASSPPGGKNIQYF.

The rearrangement joins TRBV20-1 to TRBJ2-4; 8 bases are a match to TRBD1. Germline CDR1 and CDR2: DFQATT and SNEGSKA (reference sequence). V lost 3 bases, J lost 5 bases, and 9 bases stayed unmatched. The CDR3 is made up of 15 amino acids. This chain's CDR3 is CSARAQGDNENIQYF. The CDR3 DNA follows: TGCAGTGCTAGGGCACAGGGGGATAACGAAAACATTCAGTACTTC.